The rows below give T cell receptor beta chains drawn from one sample of a study of molecular identifiers for immune sequencing clone quantification. TCRdb used MiXCR to reprocess the PCR reads, holding one entry per CDR3 protein. The sample shows 85,000 to 130,000 distinct CDR3 sequences, roughly a third of them seen only once. Input material: naive CD8+ T cells from blood, with Jurkat cell RNA spiked in. The receptor set was obtained from a human donor in good health. Some libraries in this study had Jurkat cell RNA spiked in. The CDR3 runs from the conserved cysteine through the conserved F or W. The order of the fields is D gene, J gene, clone size, V gene, CDR3 DNA, CDR3 protein. D genes are given only for firm matches. Part of the rows lack a size; the others show once, few, many or a class for expanded clones.

D: -
J: TRBJ2-7
size: -
V: TRBV4-3
DNA: TGCGCCAGCAGCCAAGATCGCCCTTCCTACGAGCAGTACTTC
CDR3: CASSQDRPSYEQYF

D: TRBD1
J: TRBJ2-7
size: few
V: TRBV13
DNA: TGTGCCAGCAGCCTAGCCTCGACAGGGCAGTCCTACGAGCAGTACTTC
CDR3: CASSLASTGQSYEQYF

D: -
J: TRBJ1-5
size: many
V: TRBV5-6
DNA: TGTGCCAGCAGCTTGGCGGGGGGCCGGAATCAGCCCCAGCATTTT
CDR3: CASSLAGGRNQPQHF

D: TRBD1
J: TRBJ2-5
size: -
V: TRBV28
DNA: TGTGCCAGCAGACTAATCACAGGGGGCGGGGCGACCCAGTACTTC
CDR3: CASRLITGGGATQYF

D: -
J: TRBJ1-1
size: few
V: TRBV28
DNA: TGTGCCAGCGGAAGGACGGTTGAAGCTTTCTTT
CDR3: CASGRTVEAFF

D: -
J: TRBJ2-5
size: -
V: TRBV14
DNA: TGTGCCAGCAGCCAAGACACAGCCCAAGAGACCCAGTACTTC
CDR3: CASSQDTAQETQYF

D: TRBD1
J: TRBJ2-7
size: -
V: TRBV28
DNA: TGTGCCAGCAGAGACAGGGGGAGCTACGAGCAGTACTTC
CDR3: CASRDRGSYEQYF

D: -
J: TRBJ2-3
size: -
V: TRBV6-5
DNA: TGTGCCAGCAGTTACTCGATGTTCGGGACAACTAATACGCAGTATTTT
CDR3: CASSYSMFGTTNTQYF

D: TRBD1
J: TRBJ2-7
size: few
V: TRBV27
DNA: TGTGCCAGCAGTTGGCGGACAGGGGCCTACGAGCAGTACTTC
CDR3: CASSWRTGAYEQYF

D: TRBD1
J: TRBJ2-2
size: -
V: TRBV23-1
DNA: TGCTCCAGCAGTCCTGGACAGGGGGCGAACACCGGGGAGCTGTTTTTT
CDR3: CSSSPGQGANTGELFF

D: TRBD1
J: TRBJ1-2
size: -
V: TRBV6-2/TRBV6-3
DNA: TGTGCCAGCAGTCTCCGGGACAGCCCTAACTATGGCTACCCCTTC
CDR3: CASSLRDSPNYGYPF

D: -
J: TRBJ2-5
size: -
V: TRBV28
DNA: TGTGCCAGCAGTCCTTTTAGCCCCCGAGTAGAGACCCAGTACTTC
CDR3: CASSPFSPRVETQYF

D: -
J: TRBJ1-2
size: -
V: TRBV29-1
DNA: TGCAGCGTCGACGGGGACGTCCAGAGCTATGGCTACACCTTC
CDR3: CSVDGDVQSYGYTF

D: -
J: TRBJ2-2
size: few
V: TRBV19
DNA: TGTGCCAGTAGTATAGGGCGGCCCGCCGGGGAGCTGTTTTTT
CDR3: CASSIGRPAGELFF

D: -
J: TRBJ2-2
size: many
V: TRBV7-6
DNA: TGTGCCAGCAGCTTAGGGTTCGGGGCCGGGGAGCTGTTTTTT
CDR3: CASSLGFGAGELFF

D: TRBD2
J: TRBJ2-1
size: -
V: TRBV12-3/TRBV12-4
DNA: TGTGCCAGCAGTACAGCGGGGGGGGTCTACAATGAGCAGTTCTTC
CDR3: CASSTAGGVYNEQFF

D: -
J: TRBJ2-7
size: many
V: TRBV28
DNA: TGTGCCAGCAGTTGGAGGGGGCTGGACTACGAGCAGTACTTC
CDR3: CASSWRGLDYEQYF

D: TRBD2
J: TRBJ2-7
size: few
V: TRBV4-2
DNA: TGTGCCAGCAGCCAAGAGGTAGCGGGAGGGATTTACGAGCAGTACTTC
CDR3: CASSQEVAGGIYEQYF

D: -
J: TRBJ2-3
size: many
V: TRBV7-9
DNA: TGTGCCAGCAGCGAAACCGGGACCCACACAGATACGCAGTATTTT
CDR3: CASSETGTHTDTQYF

D: TRBD1
J: TRBJ1-2
size: many
V: TRBV28
DNA: TGTGCCAGTGGACAGGGTCGCGGCTACACCTTC
CDR3: CASGQGRGYTF

D: -
J: TRBJ1-1
size: -
V: TRBV6-5
DNA: TGTGCCAGCAGTTACTTTGGGGATACTGAAGCTTTCTTT
CDR3: CASSYFGDTEAFF

D: -
J: TRBJ1-4
size: -
V: TRBV13
DNA: TGTGCCAGCAGTTCTGGGGTTGATGGATGGGGAGAAAAACTGTTTTTT
CDR3: CASSSGVDGWGEKLFF

D: -
J: TRBJ2-3
size: many
V: TRBV7-6
DNA: TGTGCCAGCAGGCGTACGGGGGCGCGGGGTACGCAGTATTTT
CDR3: CASRRTGARGTQYF